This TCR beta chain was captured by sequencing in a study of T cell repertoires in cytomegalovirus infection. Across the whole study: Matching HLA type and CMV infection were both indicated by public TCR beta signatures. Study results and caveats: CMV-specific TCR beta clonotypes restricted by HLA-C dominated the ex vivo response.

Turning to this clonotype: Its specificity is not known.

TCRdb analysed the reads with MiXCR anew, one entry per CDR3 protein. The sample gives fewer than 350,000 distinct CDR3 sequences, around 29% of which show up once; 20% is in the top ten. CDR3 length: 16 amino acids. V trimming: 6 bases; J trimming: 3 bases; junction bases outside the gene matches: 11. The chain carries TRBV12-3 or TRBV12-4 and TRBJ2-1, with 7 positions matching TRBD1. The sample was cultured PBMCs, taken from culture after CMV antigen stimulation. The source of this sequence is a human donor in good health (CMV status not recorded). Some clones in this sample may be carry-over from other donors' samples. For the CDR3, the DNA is TGTGCCAGCAGCCCCACCGGCCCAGGGGGCTACAATGAGCAGTTCTTC. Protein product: CASSPTGPGGYNEQFF.